Here is one T cell receptor (beta chain) with its context. Authors' processing steps: Reference gene primer amplification yielded estimated nucleated cell counts. The table came from immunoSEQ multiplex PCR; TCRdb's copy has only in-frame clones and leaves some out. D and trimming were read from the DNA, whereas the V and J calls and clone size are those reported in that table. The profile shows roughly 110,000 clones, 70% to 90% of them singletons. Germline CDR1 reads LGHDT; CDR2 reads YNNKEL (reference sequence). The V end lost 6 bases, the J end lost 2 bases, and 14 bases lay between the germline ends. The CDR3 extends over 14 amino acids. The sample is drawn from a study of blood T cell repertoires in COVID-19.

This TCR was recovered from a woman in her 70s who had recovered from COVID-19. The chain recombines TRBV3-1 (or the pseudogene TRBV3-2) with TRBJ2-7; D is perhaps TRBD1 (5 bases). Sequencing used peripheral blood. DNA of the CDR3: TGTGCCAGCAGTCCGACAGAGGATCCCTACGAGCAGTACTTC. It translates to CASSPTEDPYEQYF.